The 23 T cell receptor beta chains reported below all come from one sample, sequenced in a study of response to subunit inactivated influenza vaccine. TCRdb reprocessed the RT-PCR reads via MiXCR and lists one record per CDR3 protein. The repertoire holds some 180,000 distinct CDR3 sequences, approximately 8.7% seen once, with approximately 11% in the top ten. The material sequenced was non-naive T cells sorted from PBMCs, taken on the day of vaccination. The receptors were gathered from a man over 45 who received an inactivated influenza vaccine.

The rearrangement uses TRBV29-1 and TRBJ1-2, with D hard to call. Trimming stripped 2 bases from V and 5 bases from J, with 12 bases between. CDR3 size: 13 residues. Germline-derived CDR1 and CDR2 are SQVTM and ANQGSEA. The DNA of the CDR3 is TGCAGCGTTGAATTATCCTCGGGGTATGGCTACACCTTC. Protein: CSVELSSGYGYTF.

V is TRBV20-1 and J is TRBJ1-5, with D tentatively TRBD1 (5 bases). This CDR3 is 13 amino acids long. CDR1 and CDR2 from the germline V gene are DFQATT and SNEGSKA (reference sequence). Trimming removed 5 bases from V and 3 bases from J, with 11 bases in between. The CDR3 is CSAGRDVNQPQHF. CDR3 DNA: TGCAGTGCTGGCCGGGACGTCAATCAGCCCCAGCATTTT.

V is TRBV20-1 and J is TRBJ2-2; D is uncertain. Trimming removed 3 bases at V and 4 bases at J, with 12 bases between. Per the germline V gene, CDR1 is DFQATT and CDR2 is SNEGSKA (reference sequence). This CDR3 has 14 amino acids. Written as DNA, the CDR3 is TGCAGTGCTAGTCGGGCTAGAAGCACCGGGGAGCTGTTTTTT. This codes for CSASRARSTGELFF.

This chain joins TRBV4-3 and TRBJ1-3; TRBD1 matches at 7 bases. The trim removed 4 bases at V and 3 bases at J, leaving 9 bases unmatched. The CDR3 spans 16 residues. The V gene's germline CDR1 is LGHNA and CDR2 YSLEER. As DNA, the CDR3 is TGCGCCAGCAGCCTCGACGGGACAGCGGTTGGAAACACCATATATTTT. Protein sequence: CASSLDGTAVGNTIYF.

The rearrangement links TRBV24-1 to TRBJ2-5, with no clear D. Trimming cost V 4 bases and J 3 bases, with 8 bases left between them. The germline gives CDR1 KGHDR, CDR2 SFDVKD. The CDR3 consists of 13 residues. CDR3 DNA sequence: TGTGCCACCAGTGACCCTTCAAAAGAGACCCAGTACTTC. This gives the protein CATSDPSKETQYF.

The CDR3, as DNA: TGTGCCACCCGGGACCGCGAAAAACTGTTTTTT. Translating gives CATRDREKLFF. V is TRBV19 and J is TRBJ1-4; possible D gene TRBD1, 5 bases. The CDR3 is 11 residues long. CDR1 is LNHDA and CDR2 is SQIVND in the germline V gene (reference sequence). Trimming removed 10 bases at V and 8 bases at J, with 11 bases between. Full variable domain (remainder filled in from reference TRBV19 and TRBJ1-4): DGGITQSPKYLFRKEGQNVTLSCEQNLNHDAMYWYRQDPGQGLRLIYYSQIVNDFQKGDIAEGYSVSREKKESFPLTVTSAQKNPTAFYLCATRDREKLFFGSGTQLSVL.

The table lists this clonotype with many counts. V gene TRBV6-2 or TRBV6-3 combines with J gene TRBJ2-7, with TRBD2 matching over 7 bases. Trimming took 2 bases from V and 0 from J; bases not matched to a gene: 7. This CDR3 contains 16 residues. In germline, CDR1 is MNHEY, CDR2 SVGEGT. DNA of the CDR3: TGTGCCAGCAGTTACCATCTCGGGAGGAGCTCCTACGAGCAGTACTTC. Encoded protein: CASSYHLGRSSYEQYF.

This clonotype was detected many times. This rearrangement joins TRBV3-1 to TRBJ1-2; tentative D call: TRBD1 (6 bases). Germline V lookup: CDR1 LGHDT, CDR2 YNNKEL (reference sequence). V was shortened by 1 base and J by 8 bases, with 14 bases between the two germline ends. The CDR3 covers 14 residues. CDR3 residues: CASSQGRTARGYTF. The CDR3 bases are TGTGCCAGCAGCCAAGGTCGGACAGCTAGGGGCTACACCTTC.

The chain recombines TRBV4-3 with TRBJ2-1; 13 bases match TRBD2. Trimming took 1 base from V and 9 from J; bases not matched to a gene: 6. The CDR3 runs to 16 residues. Germline-derived CDR1 and CDR2 are LGHNA and YSLEER. CDR3 region: CASSQATSGGAGEQFF. In DNA, the CDR3 is TGCGCCAGCAGCCAAGCAACTAGCGGGGGGGCGGGTGAGCAGTTCTTC.

This clonotype appeared many times. The gene calls are TRBV14 and TRBJ2-1; no clear D gene. Trimming removed 0 bases from V and 0 bases from J, with 9 bases in between. The length of the CDR3 is 16 residues. Germline CDR1 is SGHDN and CDR2 is FVKESK. The CDR3 loop reads CASSQDLLSSYNEQFF. CDR3 DNA: TGTGCCAGCAGCCAAGATTTGCTAAGCTCCTACAATGAGCAGTTCTTC.

This clonotype was seen repeatedly, ten times or more. The chain links TRBV3-1 to TRBJ2-1, with TRBD2 matching over 8 bases. Per the germline V gene, CDR1 is LGHDT and CDR2 is YNNKEL (reference sequence). The CDR3 is made up of 16 amino acids. V gave up 1 base and J gave up 8 bases; unmatched junction bases: 10. The CDR3 reads CASSQVVGTSVHEQFF. For the CDR3, the DNA is TGTGCCAGCAGCCAAGTCGTCGGGACTAGTGTTCATGAGCAGTTCTTC.

For the CDR3, the DNA is TGTGCCAGCAGCCTCGGGCACGGGCTTAGCAACTACGAGCAGTACTTC. Amino acids: CASSLGHGLSNYEQYF. The chain employs TRBV5-5 and TRBJ2-7; D unclear. Per the germline V gene, CDR1 is SGHKS and CDR2 is YYEKEE (reference sequence). This CDR3 contains 16 residues. The germline V and J ends were trimmed by 4 bases and 3 bases, with 20 bases remaining between them.

This clonotype was seen at least ten times. This chain joins TRBV28 and TRBJ1-2, with TRBD1 identical over 10 bases. Germline V gene sequence: CDR1 MDHEN, CDR2 SYDVKM. CDR3 length: 15 residues. Trimming at V came to 5 bases and at J to 8 bases, leaving 11 bases not matched to a gene. The CDR3 DNA is TGTGCCAGCAGTCCCCGGACAGGGGGGGTTCGCGGCTACACCTTC. Amino acid sequence: CASSPRTGGVRGYTF.

The chain has TRBV6-1 and TRBJ2-3; TRBD2 agrees at 12 bases. With V trimmed by 8 bases and J by 4 bases, 4 bases remained unmatched. The CDR3 extends over 14 amino acids. Germline-derived CDR1 and CDR2 are MNHNS and SASEGT. This chain's CDR3 is CASERLAGADTQYF. The CDR3 coding sequence is TGTGCCAGCGAACGACTAGCGGGGGCAGATACGCAGTATTTT.

V is TRBV28 and J is TRBJ2-4, with 9 bases identical to TRBD1. Looked up from germline, CDR1 is MDHEN and CDR2 is SYDVKM. V trimming: 4 bases; J trimming: 4 bases; junction bases outside the gene matches: 2. The CDR3 sequence is 14 residues long. In DNA, the CDR3 is TGTGCCAGCAGTTCCGGACAGGGGAAAAACATTCAGTACTTC. Translation gives CASSSGQGKNIQYF.

This clonotype was recorded once. This may be a read error, as it is one base from a much larger clone. J is TRBJ1-1 and V is TRBV12-3 or TRBV12-4; the D is unclear. This CDR3 spans 14 amino acids. CDR3: CASSPDWENTEAYF. CDR3 DNA sequence: TGTGCCAGCAGTCCAGATTGGGAGAACACTGAAGCTTACTTT.

This chain links TRBV6-1 with TRBJ1-1; 8 bases map to TRBD1. Germline CDR1 and CDR2: MNHNS and SASEGT. The CDR3 runs to 11 residues. The CDR3 spells CVTRGPIVAFF. As DNA, the CDR3 is TGTGTTACCAGGGGGCCTATCGTAGCTTTCTTT.

This clonotype appeared many times. J is TRBJ2-1 and V is TRBV4-2, with 12 bases aligning to TRBD2. V lost 4 bases to trimming and J lost 7 bases; unmatched junction nucleotides: 5. CDR1 LGHNA and CDR2 YNFKEQ come from the germline V gene. This CDR3 contains 15 residues. The CDR3 region is CASSLGLAGSNEQFF. CDR3 coding DNA: TGTGCCAGCAGCCTTGGACTAGCGGGATCTAATGAGCAGTTCTTC.

This clonotype appeared a few times. The V and J genes are TRBV7-9 and TRBJ1-4; weak D call: TRBD1 (5 bases). Germline values: CDR1 SEHNR, CDR2 FQNEAQ (reference sequence). The CDR3 contains 15 residues. V was clipped by 5 bases and J by 3 bases, with 13 bases between them. The CDR3 here is CASSATGTANEKLFF. In DNA, the CDR3 is TGTGCCAGCAGCGCTACCGGGACGGCTAATGAAAAACTGTTTTTT.

The chain is built from TRBV6-2 or TRBV6-3 and TRBJ2-1; possibly TRBD2 for D (6 bases). The germline V gene encodes CDR1 MNHEY and CDR2 SVGEGT. Trimming cost V 6 bases and J 8 bases, with 14 bases left between them. The CDR3 runs to 13 residues. The CDR3, as DNA: TGTGCCAGCAGCCCCACTAGCAGGGATGAGCAGTTCTTC. Translating gives CASSPTSRDEQFF.

The chain uses TRBV12-3 or TRBV12-4 and TRBJ2-1, with TRBD2 matching 7 bases. The CDR3 has 16 residues. V shed 5 bases and J 0 bases; nucleotides not matched to a gene: 7. The CDR3 bases are TGTGCCAGCAGTGGGACTACTTGGAGCTCCTACAATGAGCAGTTCTTC. Translated: CASSGTTWSSYNEQFF.

This clonotype was counted a few times. V gene TRBV6-1 combines with J gene TRBJ2-2, with 7 bases aligning to TRBD2. J gave up 5 bases and V 7 bases, and 10 bases lay outside the gene matches. The CDR3 has 15 residues. Per the germline V gene, CDR1 is MNHNS and CDR2 is SASEGT. This CDR3 is CASTRRAGKTGELFF. The CDR3 DNA reads TGTGCCAGCACCCGTCGAGCGGGGAAAACCGGGGAGCTGTTTTTT.

This clonotype was detected many times. The chain combines TRBV12-3 or TRBV12-4 with TRBJ2-5; perhaps TRBD1 as D (5 bases). Trimming removed 6 bases at V and 4 bases at J, with 9 bases between. There are 12 residues in the CDR3. The CDR3 protein is CASRQVLETQYF. The CDR3 coding sequence is TGTGCCAGCAGACAGGTTTTAGAGACCCAGTACTTC.